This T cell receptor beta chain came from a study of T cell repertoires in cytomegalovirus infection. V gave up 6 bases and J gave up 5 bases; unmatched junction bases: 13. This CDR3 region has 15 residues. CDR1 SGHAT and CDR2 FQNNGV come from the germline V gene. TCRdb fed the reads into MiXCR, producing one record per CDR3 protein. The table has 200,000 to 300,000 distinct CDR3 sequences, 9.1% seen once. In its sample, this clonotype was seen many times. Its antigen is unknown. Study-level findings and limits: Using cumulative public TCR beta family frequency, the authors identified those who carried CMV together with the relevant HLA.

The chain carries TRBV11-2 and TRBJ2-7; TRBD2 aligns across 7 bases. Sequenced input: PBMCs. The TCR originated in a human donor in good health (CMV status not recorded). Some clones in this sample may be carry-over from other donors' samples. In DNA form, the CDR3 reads TGTGCCAGCAGGTGGGGGGGTGGGGTTCGGAACGAGCAGTACTTC. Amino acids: CASRWGGGVRNEQYF. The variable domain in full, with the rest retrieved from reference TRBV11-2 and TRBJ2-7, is EAGVAQSPRYKIIEKRQSVAFWCNPISGHATLYWYQQILGQGPKLLIQFQNNGVVDDSQLPKDRFSAERLKGVDSTLKIQPAKLEDSAVYLCASRWGGGVRNEQYFGPGTRLTVT.